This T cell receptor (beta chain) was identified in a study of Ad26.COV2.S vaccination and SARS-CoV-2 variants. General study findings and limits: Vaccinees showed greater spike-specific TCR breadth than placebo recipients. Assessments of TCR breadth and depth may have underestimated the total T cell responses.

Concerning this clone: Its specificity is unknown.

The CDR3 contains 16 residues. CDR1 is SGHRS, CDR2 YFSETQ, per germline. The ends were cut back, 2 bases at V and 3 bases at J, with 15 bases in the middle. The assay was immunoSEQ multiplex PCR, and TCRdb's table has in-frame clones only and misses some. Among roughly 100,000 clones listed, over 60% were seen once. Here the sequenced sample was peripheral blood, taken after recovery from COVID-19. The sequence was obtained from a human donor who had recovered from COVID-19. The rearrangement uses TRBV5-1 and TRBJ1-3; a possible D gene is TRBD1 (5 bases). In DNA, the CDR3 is TGCGCCAGCAGCTTAACGGGGGACGGTGTTGGAAACACCATATATTTT. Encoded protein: CASSLTGDGVGNTIYF. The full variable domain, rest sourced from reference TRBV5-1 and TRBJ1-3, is KAGVTQTPRYLIKTRGQQVTLSCSPISGHRSVSWYQQTPGQGLQFLFEYFSETQRNKGNFPGRFSGRQFSNSRSEMNVSTLELGDSALYLCASSLTGDGVGNTIYFGEGSWLTVV.